This T cell receptor (beta chain) was identified during a study of blood T cell repertoires in COVID-19. Study-wide context: Whether acute or convalescent, the COVID-19 samples came from the United States, Italy and Spain.

TCRdb's table, derived via immunoSEQ multiplex PCR, lists solely in-frame clones and lacks some. The sample includes approximately 240,000 clones, roughly 84% of them seen just once. The CDR3 covers 16 residues. Per the germline V gene, CDR1 is SGHTA and CDR2 is FQGNSA. V gave up 4 bases and J gave up 4 bases; unmatched junction bases: 9. The specimen sequenced was peripheral blood. V is TRBV7-2 and J is TRBJ1-2; TRBD1 aligns across 10 bases. The source is a woman aged 35 to 49 with active or convalescent COVID-19. Here the CDR3 reads CASSSPRQGAVYGYTF. As DNA, the CDR3 is TGTGCCAGCAGCTCCCCTAGACAGGGGGCCGTCTATGGCTACACCTTC. The whole variable domain, filled in from reference TRBV7-2 and TRBJ1-2, reads GAGVSQSPSNKVTEKGKDVELRCDPISGHTALYWYRQSLGQGLEFLIYFQGNSAPDKSGLPSDRFSAERTGGSVSTLTIQRTQQEDSAVYLCASSSPRQGAVYGYTFGSGTRLTVV.